These T cell receptor beta chains were read from a single sample in a study of blood T cell repertoires in COVID-19. Measured with immunoSEQ multiplex PCR; TCRdb has only the in-frame clones, and not every one. Of roughly 400,000 clones in the sample, 80% to 95% were seen once. The sample was PBMCs or T cells enriched from blood (not recorded which). The receptors come from a woman aged 40 to 50 who had been exposed to COVID-19. Both conserved end residues are part of each CDR3.

v_call: TRBV29-1; cdr3_aa: CSVAASQETQYF
v_call: TRBV5-6; cdr3_aa: CASSLADRGFTQYF
v_call: TRBV9; cdr3_aa: CASSVEIGTGGADTQYF
v_call: TRBV19; cdr3_aa: CASSIRQGGLPQPQHF
v_call: TRBV9; cdr3_aa: CASSLKLGSEQFF
v_call: TRBV6-5; cdr3_aa: CASSFGQGQETQYF
v_call: TRBV7-2; cdr3_aa: CASSLAGLIYEQYF
v_call: TRBV6-5; cdr3_aa: CVSTNGPGDYGYTF
v_call: TRBV11-2; cdr3_aa: CASSHGEDYGYTF
v_call: TRBV24-1; cdr3_aa: CATSPPGYNEQFF
v_call: TRBV7-9; cdr3_aa: CASSDRQAAYNEQFF
v_call: TRBV7-9; cdr3_aa: CASSSRPERGTEAFF
v_call: TRBV6-5; cdr3_aa: CASRNNRVSGNTIYF